This record covers a single T cell receptor (beta chain). The data belong to a study of cytomegalovirus exposure and HLA in healthy donors. Trimming removed 5 bases from V and 8 bases from J; junction bases left unmatched: 11. Germline V gene lookup returns CDR1 SSHAT and CDR2 FNYEAQ (reference sequence). CDR3 length: 15 amino acids. Primers: 60 Vbeta forward and 13 Jbeta reverse. Method: immunoSEQ multiplex PCR; TCRdb's copy keeps in-frame clones and lacks some. Among 200,000 to 250,000 clones, approximately 80% were seen once, and the ten largest hold 1.4%. The sequence was collected from a girl between 5 and 17 years old in good health and CMV-seronegative. The chain has TRBV7-7 and TRBJ2-1, with 8 nucleotides matching TRBD2. Sample: PBMCs. DNA of the CDR3: TGTGCCAGCAGCAAACTCCCCGGGGGGGTCGATGAGCAGTTCTTC. Its protein product is CASSKLPGGVDEQFF.